These T cell receptor beta chains were read from a single sample in a study of blood T cell repertoires in COVID-19. Here immunoSEQ multiplex PCR was the method, and the copy in TCRdb shows in-frame clones only, minus some. The sample has tens of thousands of clones, approximately 85% seen once; the top ten hold around 15%. The sample was peripheral blood. The receptors originated from a human donor in a cohort sampled during active COVID-19. The CDR3 runs from the conserved cysteine through the conserved F or W. Fields, in order: J gene, D gene, V gene, clone size, CDR3 protein, CDR3 DNA. The D gene is left open where the match is weak. Rows may omit the clone size; those that give it use once, few, many or a size class.

TRBJ1-5,-,TRBV19,-,CASSILRNQPQHF,TGTGCCAGTAGTATATTACGGAATCAGCCCCAGCATTTT
TRBJ2-2,-,TRBV15,-,CATSRDLLGKEIGELFF,TGTGCCACCAGCAGAGATCTGCTCGGGAAGGAGATCGGGGAGCTGTTTTTT
TRBJ1-5,TRBD1,TRBV18,-,CASSQGARDQPQHF,TGTGCCAGCTCACAGGGGGCGCGGGATCAGCCCCAGCATTTT
TRBJ2-7,-,TRBV24-1,-,CATSSRGWEQYF,TGTGCCACCAGTTCTAGGGGATGGGAGCAGTACTTC
TRBJ2-1,TRBD2,TRBV11-2,-,CASSPQRESTYNEQFF,TGTGCCAGCAGCCCCCAGCGGGAGTCAACTTACAATGAGCAGTTCTTC
TRBJ1-1,-,TRBV6-6,-,CASSYSAAEAFF,TGTGCCAGCAGTTACTCGGCAGCTGAAGCTTTCTTT
TRBJ1-2,TRBD1,TRBV29-1,-,CSVRDRGFYTF,TGCAGCGTCCGGGACAGGGGCTTCTACACCTTC
TRBJ2-1,TRBD2,TRBV5-1,-,CASSLPPASGNNEQFF,TGCGCCAGCAGCCTACCCCCTGCTAGCGGGAACAATGAGCAGTTCTTC
TRBJ1-3,TRBD1,TRBV6-6,-,CASSEQGPSGNTIYF,TGTGCCAGCAGCGAACAGGGGCCCTCTGGAAACACCATATATTTT
TRBJ1-1,TRBD1,TRBV25-1,-,CASAALNLRGQAFF,TGTGCCAGCGCAGCTCTTAACCTCAGGGGGCAAGCTTTCTTT
TRBJ2-2,-,TRBV2,-,CASSRDSVPGELFF,TGTGCCAGCAGCAGAGACAGCGTGCCCGGGGAGCTGTTTTTT
TRBJ2-7,TRBD1,TRBV14,once,CASSSWTGGVFEQYF,TGTGCCAGCAGCTCGTGGACAGGGGGTGTTTTCGAGCAGTACTTC
TRBJ1-1,-,TRBV30,-,CAWSRLTAEAFF,TGTGCCTGGTCGAGGTTGACTGCTGAAGCTTTCTTT
TRBJ2-4,TRBD1,TRBV28,-,CASSYRTGGNIQYF,TGTGCCAGCAGTTACAGGACAGGGGGAAACATTCAGTACTTC
TRBJ1-5,-,TRBV30,-,CAWAGGNNQPQHF,TGTGCCTGGGCGGGGGGAAACAATCAGCCCCAGCATTTT
TRBJ2-4,TRBD1,TRBV5-1,once,CASSWGQLAKNIQYF,TGCGCCAGCAGCTGGGGACAGCTAGCCAAAAACATTCAGTACTTC
TRBJ2-1,TRBD2,TRBV2,-,CASARGEAYNEQFF,TGTGCCAGCGCCCGGGGGGAGGCCTACAATGAGCAGTTCTTC
TRBJ1-1,-,TRBV30,-,CACSGGAEAFF,TGTGCCTGCTCGGGAGGCGCTGAAGCTTTCTTT
TRBJ1-1,TRBD1,TRBV5-1,-,CASSLTGGLNTEAFF,TGCGCCAGCAGCTTGACAGGGGGCCTGAACACTGAAGCTTTCTTT
TRBJ2-2,-,TRBV7-2,-,CASSLPNTGELFF,TGTGCCAGCAGTCTACCAAACACCGGGGAGCTGTTTTTT
TRBJ2-7,-,TRBV5-1,-,CASSGKGLSYEQYF,TGCGCCAGCAGCGGTAAGGGACTTTCCTACGAGCAGTACTTC
TRBJ2-3,TRBD2,TRBV2,-,CASRPGLAGITDTQYF,TGTGCCAGCAGACCGGGACTAGCGGGGATCACAGATACGCAGTATTTT
TRBJ2-2,TRBD1,TRBV19,-,CASSGQGATTGELFF,TGTGCCAGTAGCGGTCAGGGGGCGACAACCGGGGAGCTGTTTTTT
TRBJ1-3,TRBD1,TRBV30,-,CAWTVQGYPGNTIYF,TGTGCCTGGACCGTACAGGGGTATCCTGGAAACACCATATATTTT
TRBJ2-7,TRBD2,TRBV11-2,-,CASSFSSGPLYEQYF,TGTGCCAGCAGCTTCTCTAGCGGACCCCTCTACGAGCAGTACTTC
TRBJ2-1,TRBD2,TRBV5-1,-,CASSSAWTSGIGAYNEQFF,TGCGCCAGCAGCTCCGCGTGGACTAGCGGGATCGGGGCCTACAATGAGCAGTTCTTC
TRBJ1-2,-,TRBV24-1,few,CATSDFGNYGYTF,TGTGCCACCAGTGATTTCGGGAACTATGGCTACACCTTC
TRBJ2-1,-,TRBV6-4,-,CASSPDRGYEQFF,TGTGCCAGCAGCCCCGATAGAGGCTATGAGCAGTTCTTC
TRBJ2-3,TRBD2,TRBV6-1,-,CASSARTSGKGGTQYF,TGTGCCAGCAGTGCCCGGACTAGCGGGAAAGGGGGTACGCAGTATTTT
TRBJ2-7,TRBD1,TRBV28,-,CASSSTLGQGVYEQYF,TGTGCCAGCAGTTCTACCCTCGGGCAGGGGGTTTACGAGCAGTACTTC
TRBJ1-2,TRBD1,TRBV30,-,CAWIQGNYGYTF,TGTGCCTGGATACAGGGGAACTATGGCTACACCTTC
TRBJ1-1,TRBD1,TRBV6-5,once,CASSPGTGGWGEAFF,TGTGCCAGCAGTCCCGGGACAGGGGGCTGGGGTGAAGCTTTCTTT
TRBJ2-5,-,TRBV30,-,CAWGEPQYF,TGTGCCTGGGGTGAGCCCCAGTACTTC
TRBJ1-6,-,TRBV5-8,-,CASSPGERVRSPLHF,TGTGCCAGCAGCCCGGGGGAGAGGGTTCGTTCACCCCTCCACTTT
TRBJ2-5,TRBD2,TRBV5-4,-,CASRSGLAGSGETQYF,TGTGCCAGCAGATCGGGACTAGCGGGATCAGGAGAGACCCAGTACTTC
TRBJ1-5,TRBD1,TRBV5-4,few,CASSLGTGENQPQHF,TGTGCCAGCAGCTTGGGGACAGGGGAGAATCAGCCCCAGCATTTT
TRBJ1-6,-,TRBV20-1,-,CSALLGTLHF,TGCAGTGCTCTCCTAGGAACCCTCCACTTT
TRBJ1-4,TRBD1,TRBV25-1,-,CASSDGQAPEKLFF,TGTGCCAGCTCCGATGGACAGGCTCCTGAAAAACTGTTTTTT
TRBJ1-2,TRBD1,TRBV5-5,-,CASSYTTGGGDGYTF,TGTGCCAGCAGCTATACAACAGGGGGAGGCGACGGCTACACCTTC
TRBJ1-1,-,TRBV2,-,CASTRQDPQGAFF,TGTGCCAGCACTCGACAGGATCCGCAGGGCGCTTTCTTT
TRBJ1-2,-,TRBV3-1/TRBV3-2,-,CASSQELLQGYTF,TGTGCCAGCAGCCAAGAGCTTTTACAGGGCTACACCTTC